A selection of T cell receptor beta chains follows, all from one sample in a study of blood T cell repertoires in COVID-19. Clones were read by immunoSEQ multiplex PCR, and TCRdb kept only the in-frame ones, dropping some. The data contain roughly 350,000 clones, 75% to 90% of them singletons. Sequencing was done on a sample of peripheral blood. The receptor set was obtained from a woman under 30 with acute or convalescent COVID-19. Each CDR3 is given with its conserved first and last residue. A D gene is named only where the DNA matches it firmly. A clone size is listed for some rows: how often the clone was seen (once, few, many), or a class if it is expanded.

>TRBV9|-|TRBD1|TRBJ1-6
CASSVGQGRSPLHF
TGTGCCAGCAGCGTAGGACAGGGGCGTTCACCCCTCCACTTT
>TRBV7-2|many|-|TRBJ1-6
CASSLVSLNSPLHF
TGTGCCAGCAGCTTAGTGTCTCTCAATTCACCCCTCCACTTT
>TRBV19|-|-|TRBJ2-3
CASSTDRRASDTQYF
TGTGCCAGTAGTACCGACAGGCGGGCGTCAGATACGCAGTATTTT
>TRBV19|-|TRBD2|TRBJ2-7
CASSIAASGPAGYEQYF
TGTGCCAGTAGTATAGCGGCTAGCGGGCCTGCCGGATACGAGCAGTACTTC
>TRBV9|-|-|TRBJ2-1
CASSASQGREQFF
TGTGCCAGCAGCGCCTCCCAGGGAAGGGAGCAGTTCTTC
>TRBV19|few|TRBD1|TRBJ1-1
CASSPRTGNTEAFF
TGTGCCAGTAGTCCTAGGACAGGGAACACTGAAGCTTTCTTT
>TRBV7-9|-|-|TRBJ2-1
CASSLGGGINEQFF
TGTGCCAGCAGCTTAGGTGGGGGGATCAATGAGCAGTTCTTC
>TRBV7-9|-|TRBD1|TRBJ1-6
CASSRHRGEDSPLHF
TGTGCCAGCAGCCGCCACAGGGGCGAAGATTCACCCCTCCACTTT
>TRBV5-4|-|TRBD2|TRBJ2-3
CASSFAGGGGTDTQYF
TGTGCCAGCAGCTTTGCGGGGGGAGGGGGTACAGATACGCAGTATTTT
>TRBV9|once|TRBD1|TRBJ2-7
CASSLNPDRGTKEQYF
TGTGCCAGCAGCCTAAATCCGGACAGGGGGACTAAAGAGCAGTACTTC
>TRBV5-6|-|-|TRBJ2-3
CASSLDPVPFTDTQYF
TGTGCCAGCAGCTTGGACCCGGTCCCTTTCACAGATACGCAGTATTTT
>TRBV21-1|-|-|TRBJ2-3
CASSNRTSGRGSTDTQYF
TGTGCCAGCAGCAATAGGACTAGCGGGAGGGGCAGCACAGATACGCAGTATTTT
>TRBV6-5|-|-|TRBJ1-4
CASSQLGGPMEKLFF
TGTGCCAGCAGTCAACTGGGGGGACCTATGGAAAAACTGTTTTTT